This T cell receptor (beta chain) was obtained from a study of radiation and T cells in renal cell carcinoma. CDR1 and CDR2 from the germline V gene are SGHRS and YFSETQ. Trimming removed 3 bases from V and 5 bases from J, with 11 bases in between. This CDR3 has 13 amino acids. Stated time point: blood 2 weeks post-SBRT. Specified treatment: 15 Gy SBRT to primary tumor, nephrectomy 4 weeks later. Study-wide points: In blood, top tumor clones expanded by 2 weeks, shrinking by 4.

A note on this clone: Its antigen is still unknown.

TCRdb's copy holds only in-frame clones and misses some; the assay was immunoSEQ multiplex PCR. Of roughly 120,000 clones listed, 75% to 90% were seen once; the top ten hold approximately 2%. The chain couples TRBV5-1 to TRBJ2-5, with a weak D call TRBD2 (6 bases). The sample was blood, taken from a patient whose treatment included radiotherapy and nephrectomy. The clonotype originates from a woman aged 60-75 years with renal cell carcinoma. The chain's CDR3 is CASSWRVGETQYF. For the CDR3, the DNA is TGCGCCAGCAGCTGGAGGGTTGGGGAGACCCAGTACTTC.